This T cell receptor (beta chain) appears in the sequencing data of a study of T cell repertoires in cytomegalovirus infection. Study context: Peptides in the study included HLA-C-restricted and HLA-B-restricted CMV epitopes. From public TCR beta signatures came an indication of both CMV infection and matching HLA type. Study findings and constraints: Dominant in the ex vivo response were TCR beta clonotypes restricted by HLA-C and specific for CMV. Cumulative public TCR beta family frequency identified carriers of CMV plus the relevant HLA.

TCRdb called the reads again in MiXCR, with one record for every CDR3 protein. The table shows approximately 990,000 distinct CDR3 sequences, with around 31% occurring only once. A remark on this clonotype: The target antigen is unknown.

CDR1 is MNHEY, CDR2 SMNVEV, per germline (reference sequence). Deletions cut 2 bases from V and 4 bases from J, with 11 bases between. This CDR3 is built from 14 residues. The chain links TRBV27 to TRBJ1-2, with D perhaps matching TRBD1 (6 bases). The receptor comes from a human donor in good health (CMV status not recorded). Some clones in this sample may be carry-over from other donors' samples. The input for sequencing was cultured CD8+ T cells from PBMCs, taken from culture after CMV antigen stimulation. CDR3 sequence reads: CASSLTGPGYGYTF. In nucleotides, the CDR3 is TGTGCCAGCAGTTTAACAGGGCCAGGCTATGGCTACACCTTC.